One and the same sample provided the 13 T cell receptor beta chains below, sequenced in a study of blood T cell repertoires in COVID-19. Sequencing was performed with immunoSEQ multiplex PCR; in TCRdb, only in-frame clones are kept and a portion is missing. This sample yields 360,000 or so clones, of which roughly four fifths are seen a single time; around 5% belongs to the top ten. Sequenced material: PBMCs or T cells enriched from blood (not recorded which). These receptors all come from a woman in her forties or fifties who had recovered from COVID-19.

This chain uses TRBV5-4 with TRBJ2-3; TRBD1 matches at 9 bases. The V gene end was trimmed by 5 bases and the J gene end by 1 base; junction bases not matched to a gene: 5. The CDR3 totals 15 residues. Germline V gives CDR1 SGHNT, CDR2 YYREEE (reference sequence). CDR3 sequence reads: CASSKRDRGTDTQYF. Written as DNA, the CDR3 is TGTGCCAGCAGTAAACGGGACAGGGGCACAGATACGCAGTATTTT.

The V gene is TRBV3-1 (or the pseudogene TRBV3-2), the J gene TRBJ2-3, with D maybe TRBD2 (7 bases). The V gene lost 1 base and the J gene lost 2 bases, with 13 bases spanning the gap. Germline lookup yields CDR1 LGHDT and CDR2 YNNKEL (reference sequence). The length of the CDR3 is 16 residues. CDR3 sequence (DNA): TGTGCCAGCAGCCAAGGGGGGGGGCCTGACACAGATACGCAGTATTTT. Translating gives CASSQGGGPDTDTQYF.

This clone was seen once. V gene TRBV4-3 combines with J gene TRBJ2-1; 7 bases are a match to TRBD2. Germline loops: CDR1 LGHNA, CDR2 YSLEER. V trimming: 4 bases; J trimming: 2 bases; junction bases outside the gene matches: 8. The CDR3 has 16 amino acids. CDR3 sequence: CASSRLLGGAYNEQFF. In DNA form, the CDR3 reads TGCGCCAGCAGCCGACTACTGGGGGGGGCCTACAATGAGCAGTTCTTC.

CDR3 in amino acids: CASSLSPYRENTEAFF. The CDR3, as DNA: TGCGCCAGCAGCCTTTCCCCGTACAGGGAGAACACTGAAGCTTTCTTT. V usage is TRBV5-1 and J usage is TRBJ1-1; possible D gene TRBD1, 6 bases. This CDR3 is built from 16 residues. Between the trimmed V and J ends, which lost 4 bases and 1 base, there was a span of 17 bases. Per the germline V gene, CDR1 is SGHRS and CDR2 is YFSETQ.

The chain is built from TRBV10-3 and TRBJ1-1; perhaps TRBD1 as D (6 bases). The germline V and J ends were trimmed by 6 bases and 2 bases, with 13 bases remaining between them. The CDR3 contains 14 residues. The germline gives CDR1 ENHRY, CDR2 SYGVKD. The CDR3 coding sequence is TGTGCCATCAGCAAAACAGGGAGCAACACTGAAGCTTTCTTT. Translation gives CAISKTGSNTEAFF.

V gene TRBV6-5 combines with J gene TRBJ2-7; the D gene is possibly TRBD1 (6 bases). The CDR3 consists of 13 residues. The V end was cut by 0 bases, the J end by 7 bases, with 10 bases between. Germline CDR1 reads MNHEY; CDR2 reads SVGAGI. This CDR3 is CASSYSGQFEQYF. DNA of the CDR3: TGTGCCAGCAGTTACTCCGGACAGTTTGAGCAGTACTTC.

The chain employs TRBV11-3 and TRBJ2-7; 9 bases align to TRBD2. Germline values: CDR1 SGHNT, CDR2 YENEEA. J lost 5 bases, V lost 3 bases, and 5 bases had no gene match. The CDR3 runs to 14 residues. CDR3 DNA sequence: TGTGCCAGCAGCTTTAGCGGGAGCTCACACGAGCAGTACTTC. This translates into CASSFSGSSHEQYF.

The chain recombines TRBV7-2 with TRBJ1-3; D gene ambiguous. Trimming stripped 3 bases from V and 0 bases from J, with 9 bases between. Germline values: CDR1 SGHTA, CDR2 FQGNSA. The CDR3 has 15 amino acids. The CDR3 region is CASSFAGSSGNTIYF. The CDR3 nucleotides read TGTGCCAGCAGCTTTGCGGGGTCCTCTGGAAACACCATATATTTT. Full variable domain (rest looked up from reference TRBV7-2 and TRBJ1-3): GAGVSQSPSNKVTEKGKDVELRCDPISGHTALYWYRQSLGQGLEFLIYFQGNSAPDKSGLPSDRFSAERTGGSVSTLTIQRTQQEDSAVYLCASSFAGSSGNTIYFGEGSWLTVV.

The chain uses TRBV2 and TRBJ1-4, with D uncertain. The CDR3 contains 15 residues. Trimming shortened V by 3 bases and J by 3 bases, and 11 bases separated the two germline ends. Germline CDR1 SNHLY, CDR2 FYNNEI. The CDR3 is CASSERRNANEKLFF. CDR3 coding DNA: TGTGCCAGCAGTGAGAGGAGGAACGCTAATGAAAAACTGTTTTTT.

Only a few counts were recorded for this clone. V gene TRBV16 combines with J gene TRBJ1-1; 8 bases agree with TRBD1. This CDR3 has 15 amino acids. The V and J ends lost 1 base and 4 bases, in that order; junction bases with no gene match: 5. From germline, CDR1 is KGHSY and CDR2 FQNENV. This chain's CDR3 is CASSQLTGESTEAFF. CDR3 coding DNA: TGTGCCAGCAGCCAATTGACAGGGGAGAGCACTGAAGCTTTCTTT.

The chain uses TRBV3-1 (or the pseudogene TRBV3-2) and TRBJ1-2; D is possibly TRBD1 (6 bases). V was clipped by 4 bases and J by 1 base, with 7 bases between them. CDR1 and CDR2 from the germline V gene are LGHDT and YNNKEL (reference sequence). The CDR3 loop spans 13 amino acids. The DNA of the CDR3 is TGTGCCAGCAGCCCACAGGGTAACTATGGCTACACCTTC. Translated, it gives CASSPQGNYGYTF.

The V and J genes are TRBV19 and TRBJ1-1, with no clear D. The CDR3 loop spans 14 amino acids. CDR1 and CDR2 (germline): LNHDA, SQIVND (reference sequence). V was shortened by 2 bases and J by 3 bases, with 10 bases between the two germline ends. CDR3 DNA sequence: TGTGCCAGTAGTATAATGGTTGCGGACACTGAAGCTTTCTTT. As protein: CASSIMVADTEAFF.

V and J are TRBV30 and TRBJ2-1; 7 bases are shared with TRBD2. This CDR3 is 12 amino acids long. J gave up 12 bases and V 3 bases, and 8 bases lay outside the gene matches. Germline assignment: CDR1 GTSNPN and CDR2 SVGIG (reference sequence). CDR3 in DNA: TGTGCCTGGAGGACCGAAGCGGGGAGGCAGTTCTTC. Residues: CAWRTEAGRQFF.